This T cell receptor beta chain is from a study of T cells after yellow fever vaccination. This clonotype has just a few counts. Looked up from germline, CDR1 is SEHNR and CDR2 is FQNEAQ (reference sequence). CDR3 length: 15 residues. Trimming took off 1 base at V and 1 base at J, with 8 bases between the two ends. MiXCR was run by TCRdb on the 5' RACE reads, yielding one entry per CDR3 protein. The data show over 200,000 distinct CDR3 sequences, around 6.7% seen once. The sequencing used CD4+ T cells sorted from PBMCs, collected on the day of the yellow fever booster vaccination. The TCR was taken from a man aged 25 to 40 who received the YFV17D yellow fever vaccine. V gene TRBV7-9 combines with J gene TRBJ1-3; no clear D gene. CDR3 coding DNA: TGTGCCAGCAGCTTAGGGAGTCAATCTGGAAACACCATATATTTT. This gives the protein CASSLGSQSGNTIYF. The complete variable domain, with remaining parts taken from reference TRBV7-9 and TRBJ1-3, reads DTGVSQNPRHKITKRGQNVTFRCDPISEHNRLYWYRQTLGQGPEFLTYFQNEAQLEKSRLLSDRFSAERPKGSFSTLEIQRTEQGDSAMYLCASSLGSQSGNTIYFGEGSWLTVV.